The present T cell receptor (beta chain) was sequenced within a study of Ad26.COV2.S vaccination and SARS-CoV-2 variants. Study information: Dosing was one shot or two shots 56 days apart. Study-level results: The placebo group had lower spike-specific TCR breadth than the vaccine recipients did.

V was shortened by 7 bases and J by 3 bases, with 7 bases between the two germline ends. Germline CDR1 reads MNHEY; CDR2 reads SVGAGI. The CDR3 covers 12 residues. Method: immunoSEQ multiplex PCR; TCRdb's copy keeps in-frame clones and lacks some. Of about 320,000 clones in the sample, about 85% were seen once. Treatment in this sample: around 19 received Ad26.COV2.S at low or high dose, single or two shots; roughly five received placebo; per-sample allocation not given. On day 63 after the first injection, vaccine and placebo recipients gave samples. Expression of Wuhan-strain SARS-CoV-2 spike came from the Ad26 vector that formed the vaccine. To note about this clone: The antigen remains unidentified.

The source is a person aged 18 to 59 who received the Ad26.COV2.S COVID-19 vaccine or a placebo. Sequencing used peripheral blood, obtained in a trial of Ad26.COV2.S vaccine versus placebo. The chain carries TRBV6-5 and TRBJ2-4; tentatively, D is TRBD1 (5 bases). CDR3 nucleotides: TGTGCCAGCACGGACAACAAAAACATTCAGTACTTC. It codes for CASTDNKNIQYF.